Included here is one T cell receptor beta chain sequence, with context. The antigen is undetermined. It was genomic DNA that served as the template for profiling TCR beta VDJ and CDR3. TCRdb redid the calling of the reads with MiXCR, one entry per CDR3 protein. The data show about 75,000 distinct CDR3 sequences, with less than 85% seen just once and roughly 80% held by the top ten. This specimen belongs to a study of CD8+CD57+ T cells in acquired aplastic anemia. Study as a whole: Sorting CD4+ and CD8+ cells gave DNA averaging approximately 3 ug.

Losses at the gene ends were 7 bases for V and 3 bases for J; bases not matched to a gene: 5. CDR3 length: 14 residues. The V gene's germline CDR1 is SQVTM and CDR2 ANQGSEA. Broader study findings: Patients and controls were not found to differ significantly in CD8+ Simpson's diversity. In common between the patients and the controls were around 29 CD8+ CDR3 sequences.

Individuals selected for sequencing had exhibited CD8+CD57+ cell expansion on flow cytometry. The rearrangement joins TRBV29-1 to TRBJ2-5, with 13 bases aligning to TRBD2. Sequenced input: sorted CD4+, CD8+, or CD8+CD57+ T cells (not recorded which) from PBMCs. The clonotype originates from a human donor with aplastic anemia. This chain's CDR3 is CSGRGTSGEETQYF. In DNA, the CDR3 is TGCAGCGGAAGAGGGACTAGCGGGGAAGAGACCCAGTACTTC.